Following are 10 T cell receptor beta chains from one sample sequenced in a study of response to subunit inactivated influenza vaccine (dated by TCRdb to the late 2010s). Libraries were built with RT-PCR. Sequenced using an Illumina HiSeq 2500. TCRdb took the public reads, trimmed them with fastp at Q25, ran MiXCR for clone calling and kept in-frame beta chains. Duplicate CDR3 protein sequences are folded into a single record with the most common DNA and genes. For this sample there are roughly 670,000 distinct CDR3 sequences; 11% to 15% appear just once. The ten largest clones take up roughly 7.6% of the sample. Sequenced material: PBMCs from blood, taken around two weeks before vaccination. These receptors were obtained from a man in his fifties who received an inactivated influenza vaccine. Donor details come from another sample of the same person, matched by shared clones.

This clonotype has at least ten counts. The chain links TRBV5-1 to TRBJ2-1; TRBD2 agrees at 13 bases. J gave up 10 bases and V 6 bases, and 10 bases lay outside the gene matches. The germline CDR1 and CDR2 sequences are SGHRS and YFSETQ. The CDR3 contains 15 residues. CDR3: CASIDRTSGGAEQFF. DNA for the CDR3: TGCGCCAGCATCGACCGAACTAGCGGGGGGGCCGAGCAGTTCTTC.

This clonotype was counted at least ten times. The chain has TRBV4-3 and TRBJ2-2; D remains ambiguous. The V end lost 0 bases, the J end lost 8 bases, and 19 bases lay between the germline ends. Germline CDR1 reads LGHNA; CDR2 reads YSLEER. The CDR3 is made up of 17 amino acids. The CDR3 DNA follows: TGCGCCAGCAGCCAAGAAGGCGACGGAGAAAAGTCGGGGGAGCTGTTTTTT. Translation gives CASSQEGDGEKSGELFF.

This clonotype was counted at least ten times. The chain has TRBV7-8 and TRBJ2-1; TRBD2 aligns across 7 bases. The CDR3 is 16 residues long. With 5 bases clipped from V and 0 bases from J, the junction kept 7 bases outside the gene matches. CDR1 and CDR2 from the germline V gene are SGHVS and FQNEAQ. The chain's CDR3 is CASSAREALSYNEQFF. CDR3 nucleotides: TGTGCCAGCAGCGCACGGGAGGCGCTCTCCTACAATGAGCAGTTCTTC.

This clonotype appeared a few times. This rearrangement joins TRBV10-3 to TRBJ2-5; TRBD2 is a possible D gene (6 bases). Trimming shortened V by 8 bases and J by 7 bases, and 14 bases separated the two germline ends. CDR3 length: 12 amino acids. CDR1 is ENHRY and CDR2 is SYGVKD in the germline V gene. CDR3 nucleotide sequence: TGTGCCATCGGGACTCAGCGTGGGACCCAGTACTTC. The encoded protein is CAIGTQRGTQYF.

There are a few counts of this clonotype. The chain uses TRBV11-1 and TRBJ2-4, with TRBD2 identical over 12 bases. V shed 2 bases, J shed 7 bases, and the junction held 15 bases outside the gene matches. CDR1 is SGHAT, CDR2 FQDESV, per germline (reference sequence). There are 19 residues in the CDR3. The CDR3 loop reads CASSLRGLSSGRARNIQYF. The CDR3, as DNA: TGTGCCAGCAGCTTAAGAGGCCTATCTAGCGGGAGGGCCCGCAACATTCAGTACTTC.

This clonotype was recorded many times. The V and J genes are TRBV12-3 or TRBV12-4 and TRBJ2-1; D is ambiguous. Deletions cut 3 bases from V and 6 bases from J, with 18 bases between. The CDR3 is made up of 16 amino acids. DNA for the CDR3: TGTGCCAGCAGTTTGGGTTCCGGCGCAGTTGGCAATGAGCAGTTCTTC. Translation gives CASSLGSGAVGNEQFF.

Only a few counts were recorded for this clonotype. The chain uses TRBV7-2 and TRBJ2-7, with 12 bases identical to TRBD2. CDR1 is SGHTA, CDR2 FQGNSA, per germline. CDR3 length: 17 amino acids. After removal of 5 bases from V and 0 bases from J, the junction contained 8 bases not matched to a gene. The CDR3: CASSVGTSGRVSYEQYF. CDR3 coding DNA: TGTGCCAGCAGCGTAGGGACTAGCGGGCGGGTCTCCTACGAGCAGTACTTC.

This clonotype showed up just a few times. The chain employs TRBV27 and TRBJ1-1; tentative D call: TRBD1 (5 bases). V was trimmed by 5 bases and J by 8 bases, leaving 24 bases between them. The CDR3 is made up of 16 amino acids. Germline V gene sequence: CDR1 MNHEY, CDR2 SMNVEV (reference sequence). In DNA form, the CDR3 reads TGTGCCAGCAGTAGTAGGCCGCCCCCGGGACGGATCGAAGCTTTCTTT. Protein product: CASSSRPPPGRIEAFF.

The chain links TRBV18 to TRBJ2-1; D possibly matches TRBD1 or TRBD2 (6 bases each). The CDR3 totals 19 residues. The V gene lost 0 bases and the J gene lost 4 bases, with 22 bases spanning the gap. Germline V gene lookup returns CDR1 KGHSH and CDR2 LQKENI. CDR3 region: CASSPPVGRKGGIYNEQFF. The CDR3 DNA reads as TGTGCCAGCTCACCACCAGTTGGACGTAAAGGGGGGATATACAATGAGCAGTTCTTC.

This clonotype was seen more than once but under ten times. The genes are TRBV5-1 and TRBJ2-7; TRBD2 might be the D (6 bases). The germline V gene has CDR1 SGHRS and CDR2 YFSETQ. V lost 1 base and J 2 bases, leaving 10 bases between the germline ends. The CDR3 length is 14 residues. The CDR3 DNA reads TGCGCCAGCAGCTTGATAGGACTAACCTACGAGCAGTACTTC. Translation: CASSLIGLTYEQYF.